These 32 T cell receptor beta chains came from one sample sequenced in a study of CD8 T cells in Susac syndrome. The RNA input was about 0.5 to 1 ug, and it was reverse transcribed with random hexamers. TCRdb reprocessed the immunoSEQ multiplex PCR reads with MiXCR, giving one entry per CDR3 protein. The table lists over 150,000 distinct CDR3 sequences, around 96% of them singletons. Sequenced material: CD4+ T cells from PBMCs. The origin of the receptors is a human donor with multiple sclerosis.

The chain carries TRBV12-3 or TRBV12-4 and TRBJ2-5; D may be TRBD2 (5 bases). The CDR3 length is 14 residues. The germline V and J ends were trimmed by 2 bases and 2 bases, with 9 bases remaining between them. CDR3 protein: CASSLRELQETQYF. The CDR3 coding sequence is TGTGCCAGCAGTTTAAGGGAGCTTCAAGAGACCCAGTACTTC.

This clonotype appeared once. V and J are TRBV20-1 and TRBJ2-7, with 9 bases fitting TRBD2. Trimming removed 6 bases from V and 0 bases from J; junction bases left unmatched: 9. Germline V gives CDR1 DFQATT, CDR2 SNEGSKA (reference sequence). The CDR3 sequence is 15 residues long. CDR3: CSALKLAGLSYEQYF. The CDR3 bases are TGCAGTGCACTCAAACTAGCGGGCCTCTCCTACGAGCAGTACTTC.

The rearrangement links TRBV24-1 to TRBJ2-1; D ambiguous. V was shortened by 3 bases and J by 3 bases, with 8 bases between the two germline ends. The CDR3 consists of 14 residues. From germline, CDR1 is KGHDR and CDR2 SFDVKD. CDR3 sequence: CATSDTTVYNEQFF. The CDR3 region has the DNA TGTGCCACCAGTGATACCACCGTCTACAATGAGCAGTTCTTC.

This chain joins TRBV10-3 and TRBJ2-1; D gene unclear. The CDR3 runs 15 residues. Between the trimmed V and J ends, which lost 3 bases and 0 bases, there was a span of 9 bases. The germline V gene has CDR1 ENHRY and CDR2 SYGVKD. The CDR3 sequence is CAISEGPGSYNEQFF. The CDR3 DNA reads as TGTGCCATCAGTGAAGGACCGGGCTCCTACAATGAGCAGTTCTTC.

This chain connects TRBV20-1 to TRBJ1-2, with a possible D match to TRBD1 (6 bases). The V gene's germline CDR1 is DFQATT and CDR2 SNEGSKA (reference sequence). V dropped 4 bases and J dropped 3 bases, with 12 bases sitting between them. CDR3 size: 13 residues. Written as DNA, the CDR3 is TGCAGTGCTACCAGGGGCGGGGACTATGGCTACACCTTC. Protein product: CSATRGGDYGYTF.

The chain is built from TRBV6-5 and TRBJ1-5; possibly TRBD1 for D (5 bases). The germline V gene has CDR1 MNHEY and CDR2 SVGAGI. The CDR3 consists of 13 residues. V dropped 6 bases and J dropped 4 bases, with 10 bases sitting between them. The CDR3 DNA follows: TGTGCCAGCAGGATCTCAGGGAATCAGCCCCAGCATTTT. It translates to CASRISGNQPQHF.

Details on this clonotype: The junction and the germline gene differ at one end; a read error may be behind it. The chain employs TRBV3-1 and TRBJ2-1; TRBD2 is a possible D gene (5 bases). This CDR3 comprises 15 residues. Per germline, CDR1 LGHDT and CDR2 YNNKEL (reference sequence). CDR3 protein: CASSQGSGSFNEQFF. CDR3 nucleotides: TGTGCCAGCAGCCAAGGGTCGGGGTCCTTCAATGAGCAGTTCTTC.

The V call is TRBV7-6, the J call TRBJ2-7, with 7 nucleotides matching TRBD1. The J segment lost 3 bases and the V segment lost 5 bases, leaving 4 bases of the junction unmatched. Germline V CDR1 and CDR2: SGHVS, FNYEAQ. This CDR3 region has 13 residues. In nucleotides, the CDR3 is TGTGCCAGCAGCCGGGACAGAAACTACGAGCAGTACTTC. Translation gives CASSRDRNYEQYF.

This clonotype turned up a few times. The chain employs TRBV30 and TRBJ2-3; D is unclear. Trimming shortened V by 2 bases and J by 3 bases, and 6 bases separated the two germline ends. This CDR3 has 12 amino acids. Germline assignment: CDR1 GTSNPN and CDR2 SVGIG (reference sequence). In nucleotides, the CDR3 is TGTGCCTGGAGTTCCTCGACAGATACGCAGTATTTT. It codes for CAWSSSTDTQYF.

The chain joins TRBV5-1 to TRBJ2-1, with D maybe TRBD1 (6 bases). V lost 4 bases and J 1 base, leaving 15 bases between the germline ends. The CDR3 totals 16 residues. Germline lookup yields CDR1 SGHRS and CDR2 YFSETQ. The CDR3 sequence is CASSLWDNPSYNEQFF. The CDR3 DNA sequence: TGCGCCAGCAGCCTTTGGGACAACCCTTCCTACAATGAGCAGTTCTTC.

This clonotype was seen only once. V and J are TRBV30 and TRBJ2-3, with D maybe TRBD2 (6 bases). CDR1 and CDR2 from the germline V gene are GTSNPN and SVGIG (reference sequence). The CDR3 has 15 amino acids. The V gene lost 8 bases and the J gene lost 0 bases, with 18 bases spanning the gap. CDR3 sequence (DNA): TGTGCCCTCCATGGAGGGTCCCGTAGCACAGATACGCAGTATTTT. This encodes CALHGGSRSTDTQYF.

The chain uses TRBV30 and TRBJ2-7, with a possible D match to TRBD2 (5 bases). Germline loops: CDR1 GTSNPN, CDR2 SVGIG (reference sequence). Trimming took 5 bases from V and 1 from J, leaving 18 bases between them. This CDR3 has 15 residues. This chain's CDR3 is CAWGRPGRPSYEQYF. CDR3 bases: TGTGCCTGGGGGAGACCCGGCCGCCCATCCTACGAGCAGTACTTC.

This clonotype appeared a single time. This chain joins TRBV2 and TRBJ1-2, with D unclear. Germline loops: CDR1 SNHLY, CDR2 FYNNEI. V was cut by 6 bases and J by 0 bases, with 8 bases left in between. This CDR3 is 13 amino acids long. The CDR3 spells CASRGSTNYGYTF. The DNA for the CDR3 is TGTGCCAGCAGAGGCAGTACTAACTATGGCTACACCTTC.

The rearrangement joins TRBV30 to TRBJ2-5; D remains ambiguous. The CDR3 covers 16 residues. CDR1 GTSNPN and CDR2 SVGIG come from the germline V gene (reference sequence). The V end was cut by 3 bases, the J end by 4 bases, with 21 bases between. The CDR3 is CAWSAAPGPPGETQYF. In nucleotides, the CDR3 is TGTGCCTGGAGCGCCGCCCCGGGCCCTCCCGGAGAGACCCAGTACTTC.

The rearrangement uses TRBV9 and TRBJ2-1, with 8 nucleotides matching TRBD2. The CDR3 contains 17 residues. Germline trimming cut 3 bases from V and 3 bases from J; bases unmatched to any gene: 11. Per germline, CDR1 SGDLS and CDR2 YYNGEE. The CDR3 nucleotides are TGTGCCAGCAGCGCGAGTAGCGGGGCCTCATACTACAATGAGCAGTTCTTC. Its translation is CASSASSGASYYNEQFF. The full variable domain, rest sourced from reference TRBV9 and TRBJ2-1, is DSGVTQTPKHLITATGQRVTLRCSPRSGDLSVYWYQQSLDQGLQFLIQYYNGEERAKGNILERFSAQQFPDLHSELNLSSLELGDSALYFCASSASSGASYYNEQFFGPGTRLTVL.

The sample holds one count of this clonotype. Written as DNA, the CDR3 is TGTGCCAGCAGCGACCACACTAGCGGATCGTACAATGAGCAGTTCTTC. Its translation: CASSDHTSGSYNEQFF. The rearrangement joins TRBV7-9 to TRBJ2-1; TRBD2 aligns across 8 bases. This CDR3 spans 16 amino acids. Germline V lookup: CDR1 SEHNR, CDR2 FQNEAQ (reference sequence). V gave up 5 bases and J gave up 4 bases; unmatched junction bases: 10. The entire variable domain, with the rest obtained from reference TRBV7-9 and TRBJ2-1, is as follows: DTGVSQNPRHKITKRGQNVTFRCDPISEHNRLYWYRQTLGQGPEFLTYFQNEAQLEKSRLLSDRFSAERPKGSFSTLEIQRTEQGDSAMYLCASSDHTSGSYNEQFFGPGTRLTVL.

The chain combines TRBV18 with TRBJ2-3, with 9 nucleotides matching TRBD2. CDR1 and CDR2 (germline): KGHSH, LQKENI. The CDR3 totals 15 residues. Germline trimming cut 0 bases from V and 4 bases from J; bases unmatched to any gene: 2. The CDR3 loop reads CASSPPGLAPDTQYF. As DNA, the CDR3 is TGTGCCAGCTCACCACCGGGACTAGCCCCAGATACGCAGTATTTT.

The chain combines TRBV12-3 or TRBV12-4 with TRBJ2-5; 11 bases are shared with TRBD2. Trimming at V came to 4 bases and at J to 5 bases, leaving 6 bases not matched to a gene. The CDR3 covers 15 residues. The CDR3 coding sequence is TGTGCCAGCAGTTGGAGGACTAGCGGGCAGGAGACCCAGTACTTC. Translation: CASSWRTSGQETQYF.

The chain combines TRBV5-6 with TRBJ2-1; D is unresolved. V was trimmed by 1 base and J by 5 bases, leaving 4 bases between them. Per the germline V gene, CDR1 is SGHDT and CDR2 is YYEEEE. This CDR3 spans 12 amino acids. The CDR3 region is CASSLRNNEQFF. The CDR3 DNA reads TGTGCCAGCAGCTTGAGGAACAATGAGCAGTTCTTC.

The V call is TRBV20-1, the J call TRBJ1-2, with 8 bases fitting TRBD1. V lost 5 bases and J lost 3; bases outside the gene matches: 8. Germline CDR1 DFQATT, CDR2 SNEGSKA (reference sequence). The CDR3 runs to 14 residues. The CDR3 DNA sequence: TGCAGTGCTTCAGGGGGCGTCTCTGACTATGGCTACACCTTC. Translated, it gives CSASGGVSDYGYTF.

This rearrangement joins TRBV5-1 to TRBJ1-1; D is uncertain. The CDR3 runs 15 residues. V lost 0 bases and J 4 bases, leaving 13 bases between the germline ends. Germline-derived CDR1 and CDR2 are SGHRS and YFSETQ. CDR3 protein: CASSLGARLGTEAFF. The CDR3 nucleotides read TGCGCCAGCAGCTTGGGAGCGAGGTTGGGCACTGAAGCTTTCTTT.

The chain links TRBV18 to TRBJ2-1; 8 nucleotides agree with TRBD1. Germline CDR1 is KGHSH and CDR2 is LQKENI. CDR3 length: 17 residues. J lost 2 bases, V lost 2 bases, and 8 bases had no gene match. Here the CDR3 reads CASSPKTGGFTYNEQFF. The CDR3 DNA reads as TGTGCCAGCTCACCAAAAACAGGGGGTTTCACCTACAATGAGCAGTTCTTC. Supplemented by reference TRBV18 and TRBJ2-1, the full variable domain reads NAGVMQNPRHLVRRRGQEARLRCSPMKGHSHVYWYRQLPEEGLKFMVYLQKENIIDESGMPKERFSAEFPKEGPSILRIQQVVRGDSAAYFCASSPKTGGFTYNEQFFGPGTRLTVL.

This chain joins TRBV15 and TRBJ1-4; D gene ambiguous. Germline CDR1 reads LNHNV; CDR2 reads YYDKDF (reference sequence). The CDR3 has 16 residues. The V gene lost 1 base and the J gene lost 0 bases, with 9 bases spanning the gap. For the CDR3, the DNA is TGTGCCACCAGCAGAGCCGGGAGAGCAACTAATGAAAAACTGTTTTTT. It encodes CATSRAGRATNEKLFF.

The chain uses TRBV3-1 and TRBJ1-2; D call uncertain. CDR3 size: 14 residues. CDR1 and CDR2 from the germline V gene are LGHDT and YNNKEL (reference sequence). V was shortened by 4 bases and J by 6 bases, with 15 bases between the two germline ends. The CDR3 region is CASSPTEQWNGYTF. As DNA, the CDR3 is TGTGCCAGCAGCCCAACCGAGCAATGGAATGGCTACACCTTC.

The rearrangement joins TRBV6-1 to TRBJ2-5; 9 nucleotides line up with TRBD1. This CDR3 spans 17 amino acids. In germline, CDR1 is MNHNS, CDR2 SASEGT. V shed 10 bases and J 4 bases; nucleotides not matched to a gene: 19. This chain's CDR3 is CATLSRWGQGGPETQYF. The CDR3 bases are TGTGCCACCCTGTCGCGTTGGGGACAGGGAGGCCCAGAGACCCAGTACTTC.

In its sample, this clonotype was seen once. The chain has TRBV3-1 and TRBJ1-2; TRBD1 is a possible D gene (5 bases). V was clipped by 5 bases and J by 5 bases, with 12 bases between them. Germline assignment: CDR1 LGHDT and CDR2 YNNKEL (reference sequence). The CDR3 has 13 residues. This CDR3 reads CASSTGFPYGYTF. The CDR3 region has the DNA TGTGCCAGCAGCACAGGTTTTCCATATGGCTACACCTTC.

The rearrangement links TRBV2 to TRBJ1-2, with D hard to call. V lost 5 bases, J lost 5 bases, and 15 bases lay in between. Germline V CDR1 and CDR2: SNHLY, FYNNEI. This CDR3 has 14 amino acids. CDR3: CASSQTREAYGYTF. Written as DNA, the CDR3 is TGTGCCAGCAGTCAGACCCGGGAGGCATATGGCTACACCTTC.

CDR3 sequence (DNA): TGTGCCTGGAGTGGGCGCGAGCAGTACTTC. Protein sequence: CAWSGREQYF. J is TRBJ2-7 and V is TRBV30; D is ambiguous. This CDR3 has 10 amino acids. CDR1 GTSNPN and CDR2 SVGIG come from the germline V gene (reference sequence). V lost 1 base to trimming and J lost 6 bases, with 4 bases between them.

This chain uses TRBV20-1 with TRBJ2-5; D unresolved. Trimming pared 4 bases from V and 1 base from J, leaving 10 bases between. CDR3 size: 13 residues. The germline V gene has CDR1 DFQATT and CDR2 SNEGSKA (reference sequence). DNA of the CDR3: TGCAGTGCTATAGGGCGGCTCCAAGAGACCCAGTACTTC. As protein: CSAIGRLQETQYF.

The rearrangement uses TRBV20-1 and TRBJ1-6; TRBD1 aligns across 9 bases. V was pared by 6 bases and J by 8 bases, with 8 bases of the junction left unmatched. The CDR3 contains 14 residues. Germline CDR1 DFQATT, CDR2 SNEGSKA (reference sequence). In DNA form, the CDR3 reads TGCAGTGCCCGGGCCAGGACAGGGGATTCACCCCTCCACTTT. Protein sequence: CSARARTGDSPLHF.

J is TRBJ2-7 and V is TRBV29-1; D uncertain. Trimming left V 5 bases short and J 0 bases short, with 8 bases between. This CDR3 comprises 12 residues. The V gene's germline CDR1 is SQVTM and CDR2 ANQGSEA. The CDR3 DNA is TGCAGCGTTATGAGGTCCTCCTACGAGCAGTACTTC. It encodes CSVMRSSYEQYF.

The CDR3 DNA sequence: TGCAGCGTTTCCTCAGCTAACTATGGCTACACCTTC. Protein: CSVSSANYGYTF. The chain links TRBV29-1 to TRBJ1-2, with D unresolved. V was trimmed by 5 bases and J by 0 bases, leaving 7 bases between them. The CDR3 covers 12 residues. Looked up from germline, CDR1 is SQVTM and CDR2 is ANQGSEA.